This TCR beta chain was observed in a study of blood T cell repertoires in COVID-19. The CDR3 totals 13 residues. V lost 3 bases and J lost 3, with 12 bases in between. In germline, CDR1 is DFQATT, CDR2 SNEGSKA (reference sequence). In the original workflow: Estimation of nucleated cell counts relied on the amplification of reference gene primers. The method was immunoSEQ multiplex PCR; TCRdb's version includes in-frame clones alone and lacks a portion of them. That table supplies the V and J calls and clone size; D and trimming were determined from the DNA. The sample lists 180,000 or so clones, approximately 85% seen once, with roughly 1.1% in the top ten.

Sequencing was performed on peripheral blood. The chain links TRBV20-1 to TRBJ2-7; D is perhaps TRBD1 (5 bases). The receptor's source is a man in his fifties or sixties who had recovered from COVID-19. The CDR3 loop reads CSASEQVRYEQYF. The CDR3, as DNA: TGCAGTGCTAGTGAACAGGTTCGCTACGAGCAGTACTTC.